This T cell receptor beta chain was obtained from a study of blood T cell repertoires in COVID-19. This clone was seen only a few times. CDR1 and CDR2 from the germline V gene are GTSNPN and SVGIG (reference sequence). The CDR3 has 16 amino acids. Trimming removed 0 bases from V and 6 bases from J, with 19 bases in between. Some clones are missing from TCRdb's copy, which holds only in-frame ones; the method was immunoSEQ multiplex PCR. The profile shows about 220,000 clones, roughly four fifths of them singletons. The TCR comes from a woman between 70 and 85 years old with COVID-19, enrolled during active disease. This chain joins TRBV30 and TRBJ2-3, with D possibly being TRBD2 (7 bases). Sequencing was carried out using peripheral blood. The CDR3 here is CAWSVLGGGWADTQYF. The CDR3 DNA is TGTGCCTGGAGTGTACTAGGGGGGGGATGGGCCGATACGCAGTATTTT.